The clone carrying this T cell receptor beta chain showed up just a few times. CDR3 length: 13 amino acids. The V end was cut by 4 bases, the J end by 6 bases, with 12 bases between. Germline values: CDR1 MNHEY, CDR2 SMNVEV (reference sequence). Scientists sequenced DNA from unsorted PBMC on ten immunoSEQ deep assay plates. The protocol was immunoSEQ multiplex PCR, while the TCRdb copy is restricted to in-frame clones and leaves out a portion. Found here are fewer than 600,000 clones, 77% of them singletons; the top ten hold around 13%. The entry originates in a study of shared clonotypes between healthy human individuals.

What was sequenced was PBMCs. The rearrangement uses TRBV27 and TRBJ1-2; D possibly corresponds to TRBD1 (6 bases). The TCR was taken from a woman between 40 and 50 years old in good health. Some clones in this sample may be carry-over from other donors' samples. The CDR3 spells CASSWGQDDGYTF. The CDR3 DNA reads TGTGCCAGCAGTTGGGGACAAGATGATGGCTACACCTTC.